A selection of T cell receptor beta chains follows, all from one sample in a study of T cells in Graves' hyperthyroidism and ophthalmopathy. TCRdb passed the multiplex PCR reads through MiXCR, listing each CDR3 protein once. Of approximately 590,000 distinct CDR3 sequences in the sample, around 42% were seen once. Specimen: peripheral blood or thyroid tissue (not recorded which). Receptor source: a woman younger than 35 with Graves' hyperthyroidism. The conserved cysteine and the conserved F or W are not part of the CDR3 here. A D gene is named only where the DNA matches it firmly.

TRBV29-1	NA	TRBJ2-5	SDRWSGETQH
TRBV2	TRBD1	TRBJ1-1	ASSESGRGRTEAF
TRBV7-6	TRBD1	TRBJ1-2	PSSSGQNYGYT
TRBV24-1	NA	TRBJ1-1	ASSRGALRAF
TRBV7-8	NA	TRBJ1-6	ASSSLAPPSPLH
TRBV6-5	NA	TRBJ2-2	ASTVTRTGSCF
TRBV29-1	NA	TRBJ1-5	SVNGVGGDGNQPQH
TRBV7-9	NA	NA	ASSLGGARYEQY
TRBV15	TRBD1	TRBJ2-5	ATSSYSTGGQETQY
TRBV19	NA	TRBJ1-4	ATTGLGEKLF
TRBV2	NA	TRBJ1-5	ASSDWSYSNQPQH
TRBV9	TRBD1	TRBJ1-2	ASSAGTGFYGYT
TRBV6-5	TRBD2	TRBJ2-7	ASSYTPWTSGAEQY
TRBV20-1	TRBD1	TRBJ2-7	SVPGDSNSYEQY
TRBV7-9	NA	TRBJ2-7	ASSQGQGFYEQY
TRBV7-3	NA	TRBJ1-1	ASSSGHMNTEAF
TRBV20-1	TRBD2	TRBJ2-7	SAKAGAEQY
TRBV7-2	NA	TRBJ2-7	ASSLEGGRPGEQY
TRBV2	TRBD1	TRBJ2-6	ASSPGQGSGANVLT
TRBV25-1	NA	TRBJ1-2	ASSEPLEAGYGYT
TRBV19	NA	TRBJ1-2	ATETPGPSSFGYT
TRBV24-1	TRBD1	TRBJ2-5	ATSGTGGGRTQY
TRBV15	NA	TRBJ2-7	ATSSAPHEQY
TRBV12-3/TRBV12-4	TRBD1	TRBJ1-1	ASSLEGRDRGAF
TRBV2	TRBD1	TRBJ2-5	ASSATRGLAGETQY
TRBV7-9	NA	TRBJ1-5	ASSRAVDQPQH
TRBV25-1	TRBD1	TRBJ2-2	ASSQRTGLPNTGELF
TRBV19	TRBD2	TRBJ2-1	ASSGTSVKYNEQF
TRBV5-1	TRBD2	TRBJ2-5	ASSLEGTSSQETQY
TRBV6-1	NA	TRBJ2-7	ASQNSGNEQY
TRBV12-3/TRBV12-4	NA	TRBJ1-1	ASSYAEAF
TRBV19	NA	TRBJ2-7	ARDLAGNTYEQY
TRBV7-2	TRBD1	TRBJ2-7	ASSLSAGGVYEQY
TRBV7-6	TRBD1	TRBJ1-1	ASSSGTGGNTEAF
TRBV12-3/TRBV12-4	NA	TRBJ1-2	ASTPRGVYGYT
TRBV7-9	TRBD1	TRBJ1-6	ASSLTGTGSDSPLH
TRBV20-1	NA	TRBJ1-2	SASSQGTNYGYT
TRBV7-3	NA	TRBJ1-1	ASRVGTPGPEAF
TRBV25-1	TRBD1	TRBJ1-2	ASSSRTGVGYGYT
TRBV11-1	NA	TRBJ2-5	ASSQWSLFAETQY
TRBV29-1	NA	TRBJ2-5	SVEVLQETQY
TRBV6-8	NA	TRBJ2-5	ASSSGELETQY